This T cell receptor beta chain was identified during a study of preoperative IRX-2 immunotherapy in early breast cancer. Germline CDR1 SSHAT, CDR2 FNYEAQ (reference sequence). CDR3 length: 14 amino acids. Germline trimming cut 2 bases from V and 5 bases from J; bases unmatched to any gene: 5. Noted treatment: preoperative locoregional IRX-2 cytokine immunotherapy. Patients received preoperative, locoregional IRX-2 cytokine immunotherapy in a phase Ib study. Sequencing used immunoSEQ multiplex PCR; TCRdb keeps in-frame clones, though not all of them. This sample has fewer than 9,500 clones, with 70% to 90% found just once.

The chain carries TRBV7-7 and TRBJ2-5, with 7 bases fitting TRBD2. The source material was tumor tissue, sampled after IRX-2 immunotherapy. The sequence came from a human donor with breast cancer. In DNA form, the CDR3 reads TGTGCCAGCAGCTTACTAGGACTAGTCGAGACCCAGTACTTC. This codes for CASSLLGLVETQYF.